These T cell receptor beta chains were read from a single sample in a study of blood T cell repertoires in COVID-19. Profiled with immunoSEQ multiplex PCR; TCRdb holds only in-frame clones, not every one. The sample has fewer than 250,000 clones, around nine tenths seen once; the top ten hold approximately 14%. Sequencing was performed on PBMCs or T cells enriched from blood (not recorded which). Source of these receptors: a woman in her fifties or sixties with acute COVID-19. Each CDR3 is given with its conserved first and last residue. Each record gives: CDR3 DNA, CDR3 protein, clone size, V gene, D gene, J gene. The D gene is left open where the match is weak. Clone sizes are given selectively: once, few, many, or a class where the clone is expanded.

CDR3 DNA: TGTGCCAGCAGCCAAGATGCAGGGCACACCGGGGAGCTGTTTTTT; CDR3 protein: CASSQDAGHTGELFF; clone size: NA; V gene: TRBV3-1/TRBV3-2; D gene: NA; J gene: TRBJ2-2
CDR3 DNA: TGTGCCAGCAGTTATAGGGCAGGGGTTGAAAAACTGTTTTTT; CDR3 protein: CASSYRAGVEKLFF; clone size: NA; V gene: TRBV6-6; D gene: NA; J gene: TRBJ1-4
CDR3 DNA: TGCGCCAGCAGCCAAGCCCCCCGGTCTGGGGCCAACGTCCTGACTTTC; CDR3 protein: CASSQAPRSGANVLTF; clone size: NA; V gene: TRBV4-3; D gene: NA; J gene: TRBJ2-6
CDR3 DNA: TGTGCCAGCAGCCCAGGGGCGGTCGAGCAGTACTTC; CDR3 protein: CASSPGAVEQYF; clone size: NA; V gene: TRBV7-2; D gene: NA; J gene: TRBJ2-7
CDR3 DNA: TGTGCCAGCAGTTTAATTGGGACAGGGAGCAATCAGCCCCAGCATTTT; CDR3 protein: CASSLIGTGSNQPQHF; clone size: once; V gene: TRBV27; D gene: TRBD1; J gene: TRBJ1-5
CDR3 DNA: TGTGCCAGCAGTTACAGGATCTATGGCTACACCTTC; CDR3 protein: CASSYRIYGYTF; clone size: NA; V gene: TRBV28; D gene: NA; J gene: TRBJ1-2
CDR3 DNA: TGTGCCTGGGCAACGAACTCATATGGCTACACCTTC; CDR3 protein: CAWATNSYGYTF; clone size: NA; V gene: TRBV30; D gene: NA; J gene: TRBJ1-2
CDR3 DNA: TGCGCCAGCAGCATGCTACTAGCGGGAGGGCCCCACGAGCAGTACTTC; CDR3 protein: CASSMLLAGGPHEQYF; clone size: NA; V gene: TRBV5-1; D gene: TRBD2; J gene: TRBJ2-7
CDR3 DNA: TGCAGTGGGGAGTCGGTCTCCGAGCAGTACTTC; CDR3 protein: CSGESVSEQYF; clone size: NA; V gene: TRBV20-1; D gene: NA; J gene: TRBJ2-7
CDR3 DNA: TGTGCCAGCAGCTTAGTAGGGGCTGGGACAGATACGCAGTATTTT; CDR3 protein: CASSLVGAGTDTQYF; clone size: NA; V gene: TRBV5-6; D gene: NA; J gene: TRBJ2-3
CDR3 DNA: TGCAGTGCACCGGACAGGGGGACCCAGTACTTC; CDR3 protein: CSAPDRGTQYF; clone size: NA; V gene: TRBV20-1; D gene: TRBD1; J gene: TRBJ2-5
CDR3 DNA: TGTGCCAGCAGTTTGGGGTCAGCGGGGGGAGAGGTAGAAGAGACCCAGTACTTC; CDR3 protein: CASSLGSAGGEVEETQYF; clone size: NA; V gene: TRBV27; D gene: TRBD2; J gene: TRBJ2-5
CDR3 DNA: TGTGCCAGCACCCAAAGCCCCGGGACAGAGGGGACCCAGTACTTC; CDR3 protein: CASTQSPGTEGTQYF; clone size: NA; V gene: TRBV28; D gene: TRBD1; J gene: TRBJ2-5
CDR3 DNA: TGTGCCAGCTCACTGCGACAAGATTACGAGCAGTACTTC; CDR3 protein: CASSLRQDYEQYF; clone size: NA; V gene: TRBV18; D gene: NA; J gene: TRBJ2-7
CDR3 DNA: TGTGCCAGCAGCTTTGGTTTGACAGGGACTAACTATGGCTACACCTTC; CDR3 protein: CASSFGLTGTNYGYTF; clone size: NA; V gene: TRBV5-5; D gene: TRBD1; J gene: TRBJ1-2
CDR3 DNA: TGTGCCACCAGCAGAGGAGGGACAGGGAACACTGAAGCTTTCTTT; CDR3 protein: CATSRGGTGNTEAFF; clone size: NA; V gene: TRBV15; D gene: TRBD1; J gene: TRBJ1-1
CDR3 DNA: TGTGCCAGCGCCCCGAGAGGTGAACTATACAATGAGCAGTTCTTC; CDR3 protein: CASAPRGELYNEQFF; clone size: once; V gene: TRBV9; D gene: NA; J gene: TRBJ2-1
CDR3 DNA: TGTGCCAGTAGTATAGCAGGCAGGGGGTCAGGCGAGCAGTACTTC; CDR3 protein: CASSIAGRGSGEQYF; clone size: NA; V gene: TRBV19; D gene: TRBD1; J gene: TRBJ2-7
CDR3 DNA: TGTGCCAGCAGCTTGGACGGGGGAGATACGCAGTATTTT; CDR3 protein: CASSLDGGDTQYF; clone size: once; V gene: TRBV7-9; D gene: NA; J gene: TRBJ2-3
CDR3 DNA: TGTGCCAGCAGCCCCTCGAGGACCGGGGAGCTGTTTTTT; CDR3 protein: CASSPSRTGELFF; clone size: NA; V gene: TRBV7-2; D gene: NA; J gene: TRBJ2-2
CDR3 DNA: TGTGCCTGGACACAGGGGTGGACTGAAGCTTTCTTT; CDR3 protein: CAWTQGWTEAFF; clone size: once; V gene: TRBV30; D gene: TRBD1; J gene: TRBJ1-1
CDR3 DNA: TGTGCCAGCAGCCCCGGGGGGCGAAGAACTGAAGCTTTCTTT; CDR3 protein: CASSPGGRRTEAFF; clone size: NA; V gene: TRBV27; D gene: NA; J gene: TRBJ1-1
CDR3 DNA: TGTGCCAGCAGTCGACAGGGGATCGACGAGCAGTACTTC; CDR3 protein: CASSRQGIDEQYF; clone size: NA; V gene: TRBV28; D gene: TRBD1; J gene: TRBJ2-7